This T cell receptor (beta chain) came from a study of beta chain features in type 1 diabetes. At the level of the study: What patients shared with healthy donors was a similar profile of age, gender and cell yields.

Cell sorting via CD45RO/CCR7/CD25/CD127/CD95/CD27 was performed to obtain CD4+ naive, central memory, regulatory and stem cell-like memory cells. On this clone: No antigen is known for it.

This CDR3 region has 15 residues. The J segment lost 5 bases and the V segment lost 0 bases, leaving 6 bases of the junction unmatched. CDR1 is LGHNA and CDR2 is YSLEER in the germline V gene. Investigators reverse transcribed all isolated RNA, so they sequenced expressed TCRB transcripts. Data came from immunoSEQ multiplex PCR; TCRdb stores just in-frame clones and leaves some out. Here the sample spans 350,000 to 450,000 clones, roughly 14% being singletons. Points from the study as a whole: The naive, central memory and Treg TCRB repertoires looked more alike in patients than they did in healthy donors. cDNA-based sequencing might over-represent cells highly expressing TCR.

This rearrangement joins TRBV4-3 to TRBJ1-2; 7 bases line up with TRBD1. The sequenced sample consisted of naive CD4+ T cells from blood. This TCR was sampled from a man aged 25-45 years in good health. The CDR3 nucleotides are TGCGCCAGCAGCCAAGATAACAGGGGACGGTATGGCTACACCTTC. Encoded protein: CASSQDNRGRYGYTF.